This T cell receptor beta chain is drawn from a study of cytomegalovirus exposure and HLA in healthy donors. This CDR3 contains 15 residues. With 0 bases clipped from V and 7 bases from J, the junction kept 2 bases outside the gene matches. Germline V gene lookup returns CDR1 SGHRS and CDR2 YFSETQ. Study observations and caveats: The study recorded 164 TCR beta chains that were cytomegalovirus-associated.

Healthy donors of bone marrow made up the group. Notes on this clone: The antigen is unknown.

Researchers ran the PCR with 60 Vbeta and 13 Jbeta primers. Libraries were prepared by immunoSEQ multiplex PCR; TCRdb keeps only in-frame clonotypes and omits some of them. The repertoire holds 95,000 to 150,000 clones, 70% to 85% seen once, with 1.8% in the top ten. The sequenced sample consisted of PBMCs. The source of this sequence is a man between 18 and 35 years old in good health and CMV-seronegative. J is TRBJ2-1 and V is TRBV5-1; 12 bases are a match to TRBD2. The CDR3 DNA sequence: TGCGCCAGCAGCTTGGATCTAGCGGGGGGGAATGAGCAGTTCTTC. Translation: CASSLDLAGGNEQFF.